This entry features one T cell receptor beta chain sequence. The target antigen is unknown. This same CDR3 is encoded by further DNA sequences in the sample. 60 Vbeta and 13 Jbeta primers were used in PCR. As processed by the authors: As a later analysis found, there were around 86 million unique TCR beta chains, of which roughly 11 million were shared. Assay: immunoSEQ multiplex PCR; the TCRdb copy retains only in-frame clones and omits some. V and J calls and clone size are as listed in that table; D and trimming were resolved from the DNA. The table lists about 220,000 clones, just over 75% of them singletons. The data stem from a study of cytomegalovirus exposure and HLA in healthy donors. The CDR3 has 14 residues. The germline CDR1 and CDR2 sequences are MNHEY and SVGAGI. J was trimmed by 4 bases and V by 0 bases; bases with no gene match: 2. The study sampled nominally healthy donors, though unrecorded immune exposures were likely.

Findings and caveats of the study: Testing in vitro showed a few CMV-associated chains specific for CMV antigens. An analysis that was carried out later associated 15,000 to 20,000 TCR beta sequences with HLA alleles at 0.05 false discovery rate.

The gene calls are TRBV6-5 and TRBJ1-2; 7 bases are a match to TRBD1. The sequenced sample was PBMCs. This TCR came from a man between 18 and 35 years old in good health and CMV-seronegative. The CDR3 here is CASSYSSGGYGYTF. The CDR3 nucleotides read TGTGCCAGCAGTTACTCTTCAGGGGGCTATGGCTACACCTTC.